The 23 T cell receptor beta chains presented below share a single source sample, sequenced in a study of PD-1 blockade in classical Hodgkin lymphoma. Sequencing was performed with immunoSEQ multiplex PCR; in TCRdb, only in-frame clones are kept and a portion is missing. The sample has about 27,000 clones, approximately 72% seen once. Each patient's relapse followed autologous stem cell transplantation, and brentuximab vedotin exposure varied. The sample here was peripheral blood mononuclear cells (PBMCs), taken before the second cycle of nivolumab. These receptors were taken from a human donor with classical Hodgkin lymphoma.

This clone was seen only a few times. Here the CDR3 reads CASSLGNSPLHF. The CDR3 region has the DNA TGTGCCAGCAGCTTGGGCAATTCACCCCTCCACTTT. The V call is TRBV7-9, the J call TRBJ1-6; D is ambiguous. Germline V gives CDR1 SEHNR, CDR2 FQNEAQ (reference sequence). CDR3 length: 12 amino acids. With 3 bases removed from V and 7 bases from J, the gap between germline ends came to 4 bases.

The chain joins TRBV18 to TRBJ2-5, with D uncertain. The ends were cut back, 0 bases at V and 5 bases at J, with 10 bases in the middle. The germline gives CDR1 KGHSH, CDR2 LQKENI. The CDR3 is 14 amino acids. For the CDR3, the DNA is TGTGCCAGCTCACCACCAATTGGCGTGGAGACCCAGTACTTC. Protein: CASSPPIGVETQYF.

The genes are TRBV5-4 and TRBJ2-1; 10 nucleotides line up with TRBD2. Losses at the gene ends were 6 bases for V and 4 bases for J; bases not matched to a gene: 4. Germline CDR1 reads SGHNT; CDR2 reads YYREEE (reference sequence). The CDR3 has 14 amino acids. The CDR3 sequence: CASTIAGGYNEQFF. The CDR3 DNA follows: TGTGCCAGCACCATAGCGGGGGGATACAATGAGCAGTTCTTC.

The V and J genes are TRBV7-3 and TRBJ2-2; TRBD1 aligns across 7 bases. The germline V gene has CDR1 SGHTA and CDR2 FQGTGA. V lost 7 bases to trimming and J lost 4 bases; unmatched junction nucleotides: 15. CDR3 length: 17 residues. The chain's CDR3 is CASTIPTGKGSTGELFF. CDR3 nucleotides: TGTGCCAGCACCATACCGACAGGGAAGGGGAGCACCGGGGAGCTGTTTTTT.

The chain uses TRBV6-5 and TRBJ1-2; 8 bases map to TRBD1. V was clipped by 2 bases and J by 5 bases; unmatched bases: 1. This CDR3 has 13 amino acids. Germline V gene data show CDR1 as MNHEY and CDR2 as SVGAGI. The CDR3 sequence: CASSYDRGYGYTF. The CDR3 DNA reads TGTGCCAGCAGTTACGACAGGGGTTATGGCTACACCTTC.

The chain recombines TRBV5-6 with TRBJ1-1, with a tentative D call TRBD1 (5 bases). The CDR3 sequence is 13 residues long. Germline V gene sequence: CDR1 SGHDT, CDR2 YYEEEE. Trimming took 0 bases from V and 11 from J, leaving 14 bases between them. CDR3 amino acids: CASSLGGVQLAFF. CDR3 sequence (DNA): TGTGCCAGCAGCTTGGGAGGGGTCCAGCTGGCTTTCTTT.

There are a few counts of this clone. J is TRBJ2-1 and V is TRBV21-1; no DNA check was done on the table's D call, TRBD1. TRBV21-1 is marked as a pseudogene. The CDR3 extends over 14 amino acids. The CDR3 protein is CASSLQGAVNEQFF. CDR3 DNA: TGTGCCAGCAGCCTCCAAGGGGCCGTAAATGAGCAGTTCTTC.

This sequence joins TRBV7-9 and TRBJ1-3; D gene ambiguous. There are 13 residues in the CDR3. Trimming took 11 bases from V and 0 from J, leaving 11 bases between them. CDR1 and CDR2 from the germline V gene are SEHNR and FQNEAQ (reference sequence). The CDR3 DNA follows: TGTGCCGCCGCCCGGGACTCTGGAAACACCATATATTTT. It translates to CAAARDSGNTIYF.

This clone was counted once. J is TRBJ2-3 and V is TRBV4-3, with 8 positions matching TRBD1. CDR3 length equals 14 residues. Germline V gene data show CDR1 as LGHNA and CDR2 as YSLEER. J gave up 5 bases and V 5 bases, and 6 bases lay outside the gene matches. CDR3 region: CASSIAQGGDTQYF. Written as DNA, the CDR3 is TGCGCCAGCAGCATCGCACAGGGGGGAGATACGCAGTATTTT.

V gene TRBV18 combines with J gene TRBJ1-4; D unresolved. CDR3 length equals 14 residues. The germline V gene encodes CDR1 KGHSH and CDR2 LQKENI. Trimming left V 4 bases short and J 0 bases short, with 6 bases between. The CDR3 spells CASSQTPTNEKLFF. The CDR3 region has the DNA TGTGCCAGCTCACAGACACCAACTAATGAAAAACTGTTTTTT.

The chain links TRBV10-3 to TRBJ1-2, with 10 bases fitting TRBD1. This CDR3 spans 14 amino acids. Germline V CDR1 and CDR2: ENHRY, SYGVKD. V trimming: 5 bases; J trimming: 4 bases; junction bases outside the gene matches: 4. The DNA for the CDR3 is TGTGCCATCAGTCCGGGACAGGGGCTCTATGGCTACACCTTC. Its translation is CAISPGQGLYGYTF.

The chain uses TRBV6-1 and TRBJ2-7; the D gene is possibly TRBD1 (6 bases). The germline CDR1 and CDR2 sequences are MNHNS and SASEGT. Deletions cut 10 bases from V and 0 bases from J, with 16 bases between. The CDR3 extends over 14 amino acids. The CDR3 loop is CATILDSSSYEQYF. CDR3 DNA sequence: TGTGCCACCATCCTGGACAGTTCCTCCTACGAGCAGTACTTC.

The gene calls are TRBV12-5 and TRBJ1-2, with no clear D. The CDR3 has 13 residues. Germline values: CDR1 LGHNT, CDR2 FRNRAP. The V end lost 1 base, the J end lost 4 bases, and 7 bases lay between the germline ends. The CDR3 coding sequence is TGTGCTAGTGGTTTGGACCCCGCCTATGGCTACACCTTC. Residues: CASGLDPAYGYTF.

V gene TRBV6-5 combines with J gene TRBJ2-3; possible D gene TRBD2, 5 bases. Trimming removed 7 bases from V and 2 bases from J, with 16 bases in between. CDR1 and CDR2 from the germline V gene are MNHEY and SVGAGI. The CDR3 runs 15 residues. This CDR3 is CASKGRDYYTDTQYF. The CDR3 DNA follows: TGTGCCAGCAAAGGACGGGATTATTACACAGATACGCAGTATTTT.

The chain carries TRBV2 and TRBJ2-2; D ambiguous. Trimming stripped 0 bases from V and 6 bases from J, with 17 bases between. The CDR3 length is 17 residues. Germline CDR1 SNHLY, CDR2 FYNNEI. CDR3 sequence: CASSEAADHPSPGELFF. The CDR3 nucleotides are TGTGCCAGCAGTGAAGCGGCGGATCATCCGTCTCCCGGGGAGCTGTTTTTT.

The chain couples TRBV18 to TRBJ1-1; 7 nucleotides align to TRBD1. This CDR3 has 16 amino acids. Germline assignment: CDR1 KGHSH and CDR2 LQKENI. The trim removed 4 bases at V and 3 bases at J, leaving 11 bases unmatched. DNA for the CDR3: TGTGCCAGCTCACGGGAGACAGGGCCCTTGGACACTGAAGCTTTCTTT. Its protein product is CASSRETGPLDTEAFF. The entire variable domain, with the rest obtained from reference TRBV18 and TRBJ1-1, is as follows: NAGVMQNPRHLVRRRGQEARLRCSPMKGHSHVYWYRQLPEEGLKFMVYLQKENIIDESGMPKERFSAEFPKEGPSILRIQQVVRGDSAAYFCASSRETGPLDTEAFFGQGTRLTVV.

Worth noting for this clone: Since the CDR3 does not end with the conserved phenylalanine or tryptophan, this likely comes from a read error. This sequence joins TRBV7-9 and TRBJ1-2; 7 nucleotides align to TRBD1. The CDR3 is made up of 17 amino acids. Germline CDR1 and CDR2: SEHNR and FQNEAQ (reference sequence). Trimming cost V 5 bases and J 4 bases; bases outside gene matches: 16. The DNA of the CDR3 is TGTGCCAGCAGCCAAGGTCAGGGGGTAGGCGTTGGCTATGGCTACACCATC. Its protein product is CASSQGQGVGVGYGYTI.

This chain joins TRBV2 and TRBJ1-1, with D possibly matching TRBD1 (6 bases). V lost 2 bases and J lost 4, with 8 bases in between. Looked up from germline, CDR1 is SNHLY and CDR2 is FYNNEI. CDR3 length: 13 residues. The CDR3 region has the DNA TGTGCCAGCAGTGAACAGGGGATCACTGAAGCTTTCTTT. Protein: CASSEQGITEAFF.

The J gene is TRBJ2-1, the V gene TRBV10-3; 9 bases line up with TRBD1. This CDR3 is built from 14 residues. V dropped 10 bases and J dropped 4; count of bases not matched to a gene: 8. Germline CDR1 and CDR2: ENHRY and SYGVKD. The CDR3 here is CATGGGQGYNEQFF. The CDR3 DNA reads TGTGCCACGGGCGGGGGACAGGGATACAATGAGCAGTTCTTC.

To note about this clone: Compared with germline, one end of the junction differs, possibly owing to a read error. Other DNA sequences in this specimen translate into the identical CDR3. The chain couples TRBV4-3 to TRBJ2-7; possible D gene TRBD2, 5 bases. Germline-derived CDR1 and CDR2 are LGHNA and YSLEER. CDR3 length: 15 residues. CDR3 loop: CASSQVRGPGYEQYF. The CDR3 DNA reads TGCGCCAGCAGTCAAGTGCGAGGGCCGGGCTACGAGCAGTACTTC.

The chain couples TRBV19 to TRBJ1-4, with 7 bases that match TRBD1. Losses at the gene ends were 6 bases for V and 0 bases for J; bases not matched to a gene: 4. CDR1 and CDR2 from the germline V gene are LNHDA and SQIVND (reference sequence). This CDR3 is 15 amino acids long. CDR3: CASRITGATNEKLFF. The CDR3 nucleotides are TGTGCCAGTAGAATTACAGGGGCAACTAATGAAAAACTGTTTTTT.

The V and J genes are TRBV6-1 and TRBJ2-2; TRBD2 aligns across 8 bases. The V gene's germline CDR1 is MNHNS and CDR2 SASEGT. The junction had 5 bases not matched to a gene; V was cut back by 7 bases and J by 1 base. The CDR3 covers 15 residues. The CDR3 sequence: CASNRGGLNTGELFF. In nucleotides, the CDR3 is TGTGCCAGCAACCGGGGGGGGTTGAACACCGGGGAGCTGTTTTTT.

This clone was detected only once. This chain connects TRBV28 to TRBJ1-1; D perhaps matches TRBD1 (5 bases). Deletions cut 7 bases from V and 5 bases from J, with 14 bases between. The CDR3 is 13 residues long. CDR1 is MDHEN, CDR2 SYDVKM, per germline. Here the CDR3 DNA reads TGTGCCAGCAACTGGGGGGTCGGTACTGAAGCTTTCTTT. Translation: CASNWGVGTEAFF.